Listed below are T cell receptor beta chains from one sample, sequenced in a study of OX40 agonist ivuxolimab in advanced cancers. TCRdb's table, derived via immunoSEQ multiplex PCR, lists solely in-frame clones and lacks some. The sample includes roughly 26,000 clones, 76% of them seen just once. Sequenced here: CD4+ or CD8+ T cells sorted from blood, sampled in a trial of the OX40 agonist ivuxolimab. These receptor sequences come from an adult with an advanced solid tumor such as melanoma, head and neck, liver or kidney cancer. The CDR3 runs from the conserved cysteine through the conserved F or W. The D gene is left open where the match is weak. Not every row has a clone size; where given, it reads once, few, many or a size class.

v_gene,abundance,d_gene,j_gene,CDR3nt,CDR3aa
TRBV6-5,.,TRBD1,TRBJ2-7,TGTGCCAGCAGTTACAATGAGAGGGGGCGAAACGAGCAGTACTTC,CASSYNERGRNEQYF
TRBV7-2,.,.,TRBJ1-5,TGTGCCAGCAGCTTGGCGGGATCTCTCAATCAGCCCCAGCATTTT,CASSLAGSLNQPQHF
TRBV6-1,few,TRBD2,TRBJ2-1,TGTGCCAGTACGGCCTTCAGCGGGGGGGCCAATGAGCAGTTCTTC,CASTAFSGGANEQFF
TRBV18,.,TRBD1,TRBJ1-1,TGTGCCAGCTCAGTCGACAGGGGATTAGGAGCGGACACTGAAGCTTTCTTT,CASSVDRGLGADTEAFF
TRBV9,.,TRBD2,TRBJ2-5,TGTGCCAGCAGCGTAGGGACTAGCAGGCAAGAGACCCAGTACTTC,CASSVGTSRQETQYF
TRBV7-9,.,TRBD2,TRBJ2-5,TGTGCCAGCAGCAATTCGGGCGGGGGTTTCAACAGGGAGACCCAGTACTTC,CASSNSGGGFNRETQYF
TRBV10-2,once,.,TRBJ1-2,TGCGCCAGCAGTGAAATCCGGGCTAATGGCTACACCTTC,CASSEIRANGYTF
TRBV7-2,.,TRBD2,TRBJ2-5,TGTGCCAGCAGCTTCGCCGGGACTAGCGGGGGAGAGACCCAGTACTTC,CASSFAGTSGGETQYF
TRBV7-2,.,TRBD1,TRBJ2-7,TGTGCCAGCAGCCCAATGGGACAGGGGGCCAACGAGCAGTACTTC,CASSPMGQGANEQYF
TRBV5-1,.,TRBD2,TRBJ2-5,TGCGCCAGCAGCTTGGACCCACTTGGGGGGGTCCAGTACTTC,CASSLDPLGGVQYF
TRBV12-5,.,.,TRBJ2-3,TGTGCTAGTGGTTTGGTACAGGGTTCCGATACGCAGTATTTT,CASGLVQGSDTQYF
TRBV5-1,.,.,TRBJ2-7,TGCGCCAGCAGCTACGAGGGGTACGAGCAGTACTTC,CASSYEGYEQYF
TRBV19,few,.,TRBJ2-1,TGTGCCAGTAGTATGAGGGGGAACTACAATGAGCAGTTCTTC,CASSMRGNYNEQFF
TRBV2,.,.,TRBJ2-5,TGTGCCAGCAGTACTCTACAAGAGACCCAGTACTTC,CASSTLQETQYF
TRBV5-1,.,TRBD2,TRBJ2-5,TGCGCCAGCAGCCAAGCTACTAGCGGGGGGCAAGAGACCCAGTACTTC,CASSQATSGGQETQYF
TRBV5-5,once,.,TRBJ1-3,TGTGCCAGCAGCTCCAGCAGGGCTGGAAACACCATATATTTT,CASSSSRAGNTIYF
TRBV28,.,.,TRBJ2-7,TGTGCCAGCAGTGGTACCTACGAGCAGTACTTC,CASSGTYEQYF
TRBV5-1,medium-sized,TRBD2,TRBJ2-5,TGCGCCAGCAGCTTTGGACTAGCGGGGGACTTGCTAAACCAAGAGACCCAGTACTTC,CASSFGLAGDLLNQETQYF
TRBV5-4,.,.,TRBJ2-3,TGTGCCAGCAGAGTCGGAGGGGGCAAATTGGATACGCAGTATTTT,CASRVGGGKLDTQYF
TRBV2,.,TRBD1,TRBJ2-3,TGTGCCTGCCCACAGGGGCCTTCCACAGATACGCAGTATTTT,CACPQGPSTDTQYF
TRBV27,.,.,TRBJ1-6,TGTGCCAGCAAAGAGGGGAGCTCCTATAATTCACCCCTCCACTTT,CASKEGSSYNSPLHF
TRBV12-5,.,.,TRBJ2-2,TGTGCTAGTGGTTTGACTGTGGTCGCCGTAGGGGAGCTGTTTTTT,CASGLTVVAVGELFF
TRBV7-6,.,.,TRBJ2-7,TGTGCCAGCAGCTCTCGACAGGACTACGAGCAGTACTTC,CASSSRQDYEQYF
TRBV7-3,.,.,TRBJ2-2,TGTGCCAGCAGCGCTGGATACACCGGGGAGCTGTTTTTT,CASSAGYTGELFF
TRBV30,.,TRBD1,TRBJ2-5,TGTGCCTGGAGTGACCCGGGACAGGGGAGGGTGGTAGGCCAAGAGACCCAGTACTTC,CAWSDPGQGRVVGQETQYF
TRBV6-5,once,.,TRBJ1-6,TGTGCCAGCAGTTACCTTGGACCCGGGGGTTCACCCCTCCACTTT,CASSYLGPGGSPLHF
TRBV18,once,TRBD1,TRBJ1-2,TGTGCCAGCTCACTACAGGTCTCCGTCGGGACAGGGGGTCTTGGCTACACCTTC,CASSLQVSVGTGGLGYTF
TRBV11-2,.,.,TRBJ2-5,TGTGCCAGCAGCTTAGGGACGGGCCAAGAGACCCAGTACTTC,CASSLGTGQETQYF
TRBV6-1,.,.,TRBJ1-2,TGTGCCAGTAGTAAGGGGGGGAACTATGGCTACACCTTC,CASSKGGNYGYTF
TRBV5-5,.,.,TRBJ2-2,TGTGCCAGCAGCTCTCAGGGTAACGTGAACACCGGGGAGCTGTTTTTT,CASSSQGNVNTGELFF
TRBV6-5,.,.,TRBJ2-7,TGTGCCGCCGAAGGGAAAGGGGGTTCCTACGAGCAGTACTTC,CAAEGKGGSYEQYF
TRBV6-5,.,.,TRBJ1-2,TGTGCCAGCAGACCTTCCGGAAACTCCTACACCTTC,CASRPSGNSYTF
TRBV29-1,.,.,TRBJ1-1,TGCAGCGTTGAAAAAGGCACGCGGGCTGAAGCTTTCTTT,CSVEKGTRAEAFF
TRBV9,.,.,TRBJ2-2,TGTGCCAGCAGCGTACGCAGAACCGGGGAGCTGTTTTTT,CASSVRRTGELFF
TRBV5-4,.,.,TRBJ1-1,TGTGCCAGCAGCTTGGGAGGGCTGAACACTGAAGCTTTCTTT,CASSLGGLNTEAFF
TRBV18,.,TRBD1,TRBJ1-2,TGTGCCAGCTCACCAGAGACAGGGGGAATCGGCTACACCTTC,CASSPETGGIGYTF
TRBV7-3,.,TRBD2,TRBJ2-2,TGTGCCAGCAGCCCCCCTAGCGGGGGGGCGGGCACCGGGGAGCTGTTTTTT,CASSPPSGGAGTGELFF
TRBV7-2,.,TRBD2,TRBJ2-3,TGTGCCAGCAGTCCCTTTTCTAGCGGGGGGGATACGCAGTATTTT,CASSPFSSGGDTQYF
TRBV10-3,few,.,TRBJ1-6,TGTGCCATCAGTGAGGCGGAGGGGAATAATTCACCCCTCCACTTT,CAISEAEGNNSPLHF
TRBV30,.,.,TRBJ1-6,TGTGCCTGGAGTGACGTGGGAAATAATTCACCCCTCCACTTT,CAWSDVGNNSPLHF
TRBV2,.,.,TRBJ2-2,.,CASSEALRAGELFF
TRBV7-9,.,.,TRBJ2-2,TGTGCCAGCGGGGGGAACAGGGCTAACACCGGGGAGCTGTTTTTT,CASGGNRANTGELFF
TRBV5-1,.,.,TRBJ1-2,TGCGCCAGCAGCCCAGTGGGACTGGCGCTTAACTATGGCTACACCTTC,CASSPVGLALNYGYTF
TRBV5-6,once,TRBD1,TRBJ1-2,TGTGCCAGCACCCGGGACAGGCAAAACTATGGCTACACCTTC,CASTRDRQNYGYTF
TRBV4-2,once,.,TRBJ2-1,TGTGCCAGCAGCCAAGATCGGCAGGGTCGGAATGAGCAGTTCTTC,CASSQDRQGRNEQFF
TRBV5-6,.,TRBD1,TRBJ1-5,TGTGCCAGCAGCTTGGCGACAGGGGATCAGCCCCAGCATTTT,CASSLATGDQPQHF
TRBV9,.,.,TRBJ2-1,TGTGCCAGCAGCGTCGGGGGCGGGGGACTCTCCTACAATGAGCAGTTCTTC,CASSVGGGGLSYNEQFF
TRBV14,few,.,TRBJ2-7,TGTGCCAGCAGCCAAGATTGGGTCTCGGAGCAGTACTTC,CASSQDWVSEQYF